The clone carrying this T cell receptor beta chain was counted only a few times. Its matching antigen is unknown. Starting 14 to 28 days after autologous transplant, ipilimumab 1 mg/kg was given. Patients got 3 mg/kg IV nivolumab weeks 1, 4, 7, 10, then biweekly through week 26. This entry comes from a study of ipilimumab plus nivolumab after autologous stem cell transplantation. Study background: DLBCL patients had primary refractory or relapsed disease. Study outcomes and limitations: Authors suggest TCR repertoire, Treg phenotype and gut microbiota support further study.

Trimming cost V 2 bases and J 9 bases; bases outside gene matches: 2. Germline V lookup: CDR1 SEHNR, CDR2 FQNEAQ (reference sequence). This CDR3 is 14 amino acids long. Generated by immunoSEQ multiplex PCR, the TCRdb table keeps only in-frame clones and is missing some. The sample lists over 15,000 clones, approximately 79% occurring once. The sequence derives from a male donor with diffuse large B-cell lymphoma. V gene TRBV7-9 combines with J gene TRBJ1-6; 9 positions match TRBD1. Material: PBMCs, obtained in a trial of ipilimumab plus nivolumab as post-transplant consolidation. The CDR3 region is CASSLTGGTSPLHF. In DNA, the CDR3 is TGTGCCAGCAGCTTAACAGGGGGCACTTCACCCCTCCACTTT.